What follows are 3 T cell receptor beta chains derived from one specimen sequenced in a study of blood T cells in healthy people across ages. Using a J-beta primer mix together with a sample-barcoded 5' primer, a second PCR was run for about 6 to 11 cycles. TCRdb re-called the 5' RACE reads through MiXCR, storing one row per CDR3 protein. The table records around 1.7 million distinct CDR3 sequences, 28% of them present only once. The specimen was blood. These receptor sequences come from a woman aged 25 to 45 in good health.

CDR3: CASSNNRNQPQHF. CDR3 nucleotide sequence: TGTGCCAGTAGTAATAACCGCAATCAGCCCCAGCATTTT. The chain links TRBV19 to TRBJ1-5; D gene unclear. Germline V gene sequence: CDR1 LNHDA, CDR2 SQIVND (reference sequence). V was clipped by 4 bases and J by 2 bases, with 6 bases between them. CDR3 length equals 13 residues.

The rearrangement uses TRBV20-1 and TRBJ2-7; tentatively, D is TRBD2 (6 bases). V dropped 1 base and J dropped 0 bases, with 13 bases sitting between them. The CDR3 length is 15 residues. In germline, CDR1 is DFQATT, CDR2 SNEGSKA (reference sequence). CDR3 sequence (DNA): TGCAGTGCTAGAGGGGGCCAGCGGGTCTCCTACGAGCAGTACTTC. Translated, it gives CSARGGQRVSYEQYF.

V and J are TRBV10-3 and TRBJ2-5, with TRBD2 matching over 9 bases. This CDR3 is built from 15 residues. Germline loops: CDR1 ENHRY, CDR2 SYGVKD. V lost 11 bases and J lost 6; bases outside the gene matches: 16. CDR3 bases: TGTGCCGCAGCACGGGCCGGCGGGGGGGAACAGACCCAGTACTTC. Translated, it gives CAAARAGGGEQTQYF.